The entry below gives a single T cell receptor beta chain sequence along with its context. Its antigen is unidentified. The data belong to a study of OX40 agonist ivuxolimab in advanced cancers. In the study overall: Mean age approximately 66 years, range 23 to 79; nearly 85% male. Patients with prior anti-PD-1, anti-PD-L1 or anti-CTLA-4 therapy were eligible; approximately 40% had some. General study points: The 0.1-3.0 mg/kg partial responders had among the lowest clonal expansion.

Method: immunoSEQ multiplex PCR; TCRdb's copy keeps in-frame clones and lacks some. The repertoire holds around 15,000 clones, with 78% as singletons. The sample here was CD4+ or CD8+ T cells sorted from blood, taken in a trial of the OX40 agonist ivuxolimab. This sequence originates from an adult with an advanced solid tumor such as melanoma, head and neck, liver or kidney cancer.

CDR3 region: CAWRAGELFF. In DNA form, the CDR3 reads TGTGCCTGGAGGGCCGGGGAGCTGTTTTTT. The genes are TRBV30 and TRBJ2-2; no firm D call. This CDR3 contains 10 residues. The germline V and J ends were trimmed by 3 bases and 6 bases, with 2 bases remaining between them. Looked up from germline, CDR1 is GTSNPN and CDR2 is SVGIG (reference sequence).